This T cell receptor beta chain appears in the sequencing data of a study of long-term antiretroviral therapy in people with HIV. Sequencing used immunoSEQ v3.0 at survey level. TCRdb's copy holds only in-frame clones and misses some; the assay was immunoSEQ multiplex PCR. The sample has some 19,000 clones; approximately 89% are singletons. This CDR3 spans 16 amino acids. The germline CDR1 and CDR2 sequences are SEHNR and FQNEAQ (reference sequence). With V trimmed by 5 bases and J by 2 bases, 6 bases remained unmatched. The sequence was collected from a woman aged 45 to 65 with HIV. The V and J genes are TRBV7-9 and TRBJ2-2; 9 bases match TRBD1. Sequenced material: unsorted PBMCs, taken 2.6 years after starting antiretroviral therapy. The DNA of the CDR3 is TGTGCCAGCAGCGCCCCGGGACAGGGAAACACCGGGGAGCTGTTTTTT. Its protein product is CASSAPGQGNTGELFF.